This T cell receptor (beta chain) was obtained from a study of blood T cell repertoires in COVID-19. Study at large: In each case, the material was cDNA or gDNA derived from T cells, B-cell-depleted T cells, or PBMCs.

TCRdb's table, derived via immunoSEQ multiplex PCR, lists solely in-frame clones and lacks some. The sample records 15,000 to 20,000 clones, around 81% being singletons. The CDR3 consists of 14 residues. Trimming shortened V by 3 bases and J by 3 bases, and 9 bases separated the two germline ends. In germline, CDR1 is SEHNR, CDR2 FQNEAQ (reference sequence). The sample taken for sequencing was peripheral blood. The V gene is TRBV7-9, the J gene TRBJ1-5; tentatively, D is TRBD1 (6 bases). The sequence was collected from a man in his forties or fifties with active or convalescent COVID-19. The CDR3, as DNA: TGTGCCAGCAGCTTTGGACAGCCCAATCAGCCCCAGCATTTT. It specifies CASSFGQPNQPQHF.